These T cell receptor beta chains were read from a single sample in a study of T cell responses to AZD1222 COVID-19 vaccine. Clones were sequenced by immunoSEQ multiplex PCR, and TCRdb holds only the in-frame ones, with some missing. The table lists around 120,000 clones, about 90% of them singletons. The starting material was peripheral blood, obtained on day 0 of AZD1222 vaccination. The receptors shown here come from an adult in good health. Both conserved end residues are part of each CDR3. The D gene is left open where the match is weak. The size entry is marked missing in some rows and otherwise reads once, few, many or a size class.

J: TRBJ2-5
length: 13
V: TRBV28
size: -
D: TRBD1
DNA: TGTGCCAGCCACGGGACAGGGCTTCAGACCCAGTACTTC
CDR3: CASHGTGLQTQYF

J: TRBJ1-2
length: 11
V: TRBV12-5
size: few
D: -
DNA: TGTGCTAGTGGTTTGCAGTATGGCTACACCTTC
CDR3: CASGLQYGYTF

J: TRBJ2-5
length: 15
V: TRBV7-2
size: -
D: -
DNA: TGTGCCAGCAGCTTCGGGGTATCCTACCAAGAGACCCAGTACTTC
CDR3: CASSFGVSYQETQYF

J: TRBJ2-7
length: 14
V: TRBV18
size: -
D: -
DNA: TGTGCCAGCTCACCAGAACTACGATCCTACGAGCAGTACTTC
CDR3: CASSPELRSYEQYF

J: TRBJ2-1
length: 13
V: TRBV7-2
size: -
D: -
DNA: TGTGCCAGCAGCCCCTACCTCTCCAATGAGCAGTTCTTC
CDR3: CASSPYLSNEQFF

J: TRBJ2-1
length: 17
V: TRBV3-1/TRBV3-2
size: -
D: -
DNA: TGTGCCAGCAGCCAGCATGTGGGGGGCCGCTCCTACAATGAGCAGTTCTTC
CDR3: CASSQHVGGRSYNEQFF

J: TRBJ2-5
length: 16
V: TRBV4-1
size: once
D: -
DNA: TGCGCCAGCAGCCAAACATTAGGAGGGTACCAAGAGACCCAGTACTTC
CDR3: CASSQTLGGYQETQYF

J: TRBJ1-2
length: 13
V: TRBV7-2
size: -
D: -
DNA: TGTGCCAGCAGCTCCTTCGGGGGCTATGGCTACACCTTC
CDR3: CASSSFGGYGYTF

J: TRBJ1-2
length: 17
V: TRBV7-8
size: once
D: TRBD1
DNA: TGTGCCAGCAGCTTACGGGGGGGACAGGGGAGGTACTATGGCTACACCTTC
CDR3: CASSLRGGQGRYYGYTF

J: TRBJ1-1
length: 15
V: TRBV6-5
size: -
D: TRBD1
DNA: TGTGCCAGCAGATCCAGGGACAGTTCCAACACTGAAGCTTTCTTT
CDR3: CASRSRDSSNTEAFF

J: TRBJ1-4
length: 14
V: TRBV19
size: -
D: -
DNA: TGTGCCACCAACTCAGGGAGGTTGAGTGAAAAACTGTTTTTT
CDR3: CATNSGRLSEKLFF

J: TRBJ1-2
length: 13
V: TRBV30
size: -
D: -
DNA: TGTGCCTGGGCCGGGACTTCTAACTATGGCTACACCTTC
CDR3: CAWAGTSNYGYTF

J: TRBJ2-7
length: 14
V: TRBV5-5
size: -
D: -
DNA: TGTGCCAGCAGCGGATCCGGGGCGGTCCACGAGCAGTACTTC
CDR3: CASSGSGAVHEQYF

J: TRBJ2-2
length: 15
V: TRBV10-3
size: -
D: TRBD2
DNA: TGTGCCATCAGTGACCCTAGCGGGGGCACCGGGGAGCTGTTTTTT
CDR3: CAISDPSGGTGELFF

J: TRBJ1-2
length: 16
V: TRBV9
size: -
D: TRBD1
DNA: TGTGCCAGCAGCGCCCGGACAGGGATTGGTAACTATGGCTACACCTTC
CDR3: CASSARTGIGNYGYTF

J: TRBJ2-3
length: 17
V: TRBV24-1
size: -
D: TRBD1
DNA: TGTGCCACCAGTGACGGGGACAGGGTACTGGGCACAGATACGCAGTATTTT
CDR3: CATSDGDRVLGTDTQYF

J: TRBJ2-1
length: 15
V: TRBV30
size: -
D: TRBD1
DNA: TGTGCCTGGAGTTCGGACAGGGGGCCCTACAATGAGCAGTTCTTC
CDR3: CAWSSDRGPYNEQFF

J: TRBJ1-4
length: 14
V: TRBV2
size: -
D: -
DNA: TGTGCCAGCAGTGTTTGGCAGGGTGATGAAAAACTGTTTTTT
CDR3: CASSVWQGDEKLFF

J: TRBJ2-3
length: 11
V: TRBV11-2
size: -
D: -
DNA: TGTGCCAGCAGCTTAGGGGGTACGCAGTATTTT
CDR3: CASSLGGTQYF

J: TRBJ1-2
length: 13
V: TRBV24-1
size: -
D: TRBD1
DNA: TGTGCCACCAGTGCTACAGGGGTTGATGGCTACACCTTC
CDR3: CATSATGVDGYTF

J: TRBJ2-1
length: 11
V: TRBV27
size: -
D: -
DNA: TGTGCCAGCATCTTAGGCCATGAGCAGTTCTTC
CDR3: CASILGHEQFF

J: TRBJ1-6
length: 17
V: TRBV4-3
size: -
D: -
DNA: TGCGCCAGCAGCCAAGACCCGGTTACAAAGGGTAATTCACCCCTCCACTTT
CDR3: CASSQDPVTKGNSPLHF

J: TRBJ1-3
length: 13
V: TRBV6-5
size: -
D: -
DNA: TGTGCCAGCGCCAGGGGCCCTGGAAACACCATATATTTT
CDR3: CASARGPGNTIYF

J: TRBJ2-2
length: 16
V: TRBV27
size: -
D: -
DNA: TGTGCCAGCAGTTTATCGGCAGAGAAAGAGACCGGGGAGCTGTTTTTT
CDR3: CASSLSAEKETGELFF

J: TRBJ1-1
length: 13
V: TRBV4-3
size: once
D: -
DNA: TGCGCCAGCAGCCAAGATTCCGACACTGAAGCTTTCTTT
CDR3: CASSQDSDTEAFF

J: TRBJ2-1
length: 15
V: TRBV9
size: -
D: -
DNA: TGTGCCAGCAGCCCCAGCCCGGGACTCTACAATGAGCAGTTCTTC
CDR3: CASSPSPGLYNEQFF

J: TRBJ2-1
length: 18
V: TRBV27
size: -
D: -
DNA: TGTGCCAGCAGTTTCTCCGATACCGGGACCACCCCGGACAATGAGCAGTTCTTC
CDR3: CASSFSDTGTTPDNEQFF

J: TRBJ2-1
length: 15
V: TRBV7-2
size: -
D: TRBD1
DNA: TGTGCCAGCAGCCGGGACAGGGGTAGGGACAATGAGCAGTTCTTC
CDR3: CASSRDRGRDNEQFF

J: TRBJ1-5
length: 13
V: TRBV6-5
size: few
D: -
DNA: TGTGCCAGCAGCAGGTTTTTGAATCAGCCCCAGCATTTT
CDR3: CASSRFLNQPQHF

J: TRBJ1-3
length: 14
V: TRBV27
size: -
D: -
DNA: TGTGCCAGCAGCCCGCAGGGCTCCGGAAACACCATATATTTT
CDR3: CASSPQGSGNTIYF

J: TRBJ2-5
length: 15
V: TRBV5-4
size: -
D: TRBD2
DNA: TGTGCCAGCAGCTTGCGAACTAGCGGGGGAGAGACCCAGTACTTC
CDR3: CASSLRTSGGETQYF

J: TRBJ2-3
length: 14
V: TRBV6-2/TRBV6-3
size: -
D: -
DNA: TGTGCCAGCAGTTACACCGGGGATCCAGATACGCAGTATTTT
CDR3: CASSYTGDPDTQYF

J: TRBJ2-3
length: 20
V: TRBV7-6
size: -
D: -
DNA: TGTGCCAGCAGCCCACCCCGGGTGGGCCATGGAATTTATGGCACAGATACGCAGTATTTT
CDR3: CASSPPRVGHGIYGTDTQYF

J: TRBJ2-3
length: 13
V: TRBV7-2
size: -
D: -
DNA: TGTGCCAGCACCCCTTTTGGTATGGATACGCAGTATTTT
CDR3: CASTPFGMDTQYF

J: TRBJ1-5
length: 16
V: TRBV28
size: -
D: -
DNA: TGTGCCAGCAGTTTAGGGAAAGGGAGGGACAATCAGCCCCAGCATTTT
CDR3: CASSLGKGRDNQPQHF

J: TRBJ2-7
length: 14
V: TRBV5-6
size: -
D: -
DNA: TGTGCCAGCAGCTTGGAAGGGTTTTCCTACGAGCAGTACTTC
CDR3: CASSLEGFSYEQYF

J: TRBJ1-3
length: 16
V: TRBV4-3
size: -
D: -
DNA: TGCGCCAGCAGCCAAGCAAACCAGGGCGATGGAAACACCATATATTTT
CDR3: CASSQANQGDGNTIYF

J: TRBJ1-1
length: 14
V: TRBV9
size: -
D: -
DNA: TGTGCCAGCAGCGCCGGGGGGGGATTCACTGAAGCTTTCTTT
CDR3: CASSAGGGFTEAFF

J: TRBJ1-1
length: 13
V: TRBV9
size: -
D: -
DNA: TGTGCCAGCAGCGTAGTACTGGACACTGAAGCTTTCTTT
CDR3: CASSVVLDTEAFF

J: TRBJ1-3
length: 16
V: TRBV7-6
size: -
D: TRBD1
DNA: TGTGCCAGCAGCCCCGAGGACAGGGAGGCTGGAAACACCATATATTTT
CDR3: CASSPEDREAGNTIYF